This T cell receptor (beta chain) was captured in a study of cytomegalovirus exposure and HLA in healthy donors. Details on this clone: Mismatch with germline at one junction end may stem from a read error.

PCR involved 60 Vbeta and 13 Jbeta primers. Assay: immunoSEQ multiplex PCR; the TCRdb copy retains only in-frame clones and omits some. Altogether 200,000 to 250,000 clones are present, 80% to 90% being singletons, with the ten largest covering 0.95% to 1.1%. Sequencing was done on a sample of PBMCs. The TCR was taken from a woman aged 18-29 years in good health and CMV-seronegative.

CDR3: CASSLGTYSNQPQHF. CDR3 coding DNA: TGTGCCAGCAGTTTAGGCACTTATAGCAATCAGCCCCAGCATTTT. The rearrangement links TRBV7-9 to TRBJ1-5; the D is unclear. The germline gives CDR1 SEHNR, CDR2 FQNEAQ (reference sequence). The CDR3 consists of 15 residues.